The 24 T cell receptor beta chains reported below all come from one sample, sequenced in a study of T cells expressing NK-cell markers. Each CDR3 protein gets one entry in TCRdb, which reprocessed the 5' RACE reads and gives no DNA. In total, the table holds some 460,000 distinct CDR3 sequences. The sequencing input was blood T cells: a sorted CD56 or NKG2C T cell subset, CD4+ or CD8+ T cells, or bulk PBMC T cells (not recorded which). These receptors originate from a woman aged 45 to 65 in good health.

The V gene is TRBV20-1, the J gene TRBJ2-2. The CDR3 consists of 15 residues. CDR1 is DFQATT and CDR2 is SNEGSKA in the germline V gene (reference sequence). This CDR3 is CSARDVGVNTGELFF.

The rearrangement uses TRBV27 and TRBJ2-5; the TRBD2 assignment by TCRdb is unverifiable without DNA. Germline-derived CDR1 and CDR2 are MNHEY and SMNVEV (reference sequence). The CDR3 totals 17 residues. The CDR3 is CASSPLRLAGQGETQYF.

V gene TRBV27 combines with J gene TRBJ2-3; TCRdb's D call, TRBD1, is unchecked because there is no DNA. The germline V gene encodes CDR1 MNHEY and CDR2 SMNVEV (reference sequence). There are 15 residues in the CDR3. This chain's CDR3 is CASSFQGTGSYTQYF.

CDR3 loop: CASSVAGQKTDTQYF. This chain uses TRBV9 with TRBJ2-3; TCRdb selects TRBD2, and the lack of DNA leaves this call unchecked. This CDR3 region has 15 residues. The germline CDR1 and CDR2 sequences are SGDLS and YYNGEE.

The chain employs TRBV5-1 and TRBJ2-3; checking the TCRdb D call of TRBD2 is not possible without DNA. The CDR3 runs 14 residues. The germline V gene has CDR1 SGHRS and CDR2 YFSETQ. CDR3 residues: CASSPDWSTDTQYF.

V usage is TRBV5-1 and J usage is TRBJ1-2. The CDR3 runs to 13 residues. Germline assignment: CDR1 SGHRS and CDR2 YFSETQ. The CDR3 spells CASSPTAHYGYTF.

The chain joins TRBV20-1 to TRBJ2-3; TCRdb names TRBD1, which stays unverified in the absence of DNA. Germline CDR1 is DFQATT and CDR2 is SNEGSKA (reference sequence). This CDR3 region has 17 residues. The CDR3 sequence: CSANPWDRGGSTDTQYF.

The rearrangement joins TRBV3-1 to TRBJ2-2; TCRdb's assignment of TRBD2 cannot be checked, as there is no DNA. CDR1 is LGHDT, CDR2 YNNKEL, per germline (reference sequence). CDR3 length: 17 amino acids. The CDR3 reads CASSALKTSGNTGELFF.

The V and J genes are TRBV4-2 and TRBJ2-3; the TCRdb call, TRBD1, lacks DNA for checking. Germline V CDR1 and CDR2: LGHNA, YNFKEQ. The CDR3 runs to 19 residues. CDR3 sequence reads: CASSQDSGRGQGWTDTQYF.

This chain links TRBV2 with TRBJ2-3; checking the TCRdb D call of TRBD1 is not possible without DNA. Germline V gene lookup returns CDR1 SNHLY and CDR2 FYNNEI. This CDR3 comprises 17 residues. The CDR3 loop reads CASLRARQNYGADTQYF.

This chain links TRBV27 with TRBJ1-5; TCRdb's D call, TRBD1, is unchecked because there is no DNA. The CDR3 consists of 16 residues. Germline-derived CDR1 and CDR2 are MNHEY and SMNVEV (reference sequence). The CDR3 reads CASSESTGIGDQPQHF.

The V and J genes are TRBV3-1 and TRBJ2-1. CDR1 and CDR2 (germline): LGHDT, YNNKEL (reference sequence). The CDR3 is 12 amino acids. CDR3 region: CASSQSYNEQFF.

This chain joins TRBV4-1 and TRBJ1-6; checking the TCRdb D call of TRBD1 is not possible without DNA. This CDR3 spans 18 amino acids. CDR1 and CDR2 (germline): MGHRA, YSYEKL. CDR3 residues: CASSQAPGQGWGQSPLHF.

V gene TRBV29-1 combines with J gene TRBJ1-2; TCRdb's D call of TRBD1 is untestable without DNA. The length of the CDR3 is 14 residues. The germline gives CDR1 SQVTM, CDR2 ANQGSEA. This CDR3 reads CSVEESFGTYGYTF.

V and J are TRBV12-3 or TRBV12-4 and TRBJ2-2. The CDR3 has 15 amino acids. The CDR3 protein is CASSLGKYNTGKLFF.

The CDR3 sequence is CASSHRRAGYEQYF. The gene calls are TRBV11-3 and TRBJ2-7; the D gene TCRdb calls, TRBD2, cannot be checked with no DNA. Germline V gene data show CDR1 as SGHNT and CDR2 as YENEEA. CDR3 length: 14 amino acids.

This chain connects TRBV2 to TRBJ2-1; checking the TCRdb D call of TRBD1 is not possible without DNA. CDR1 and CDR2 (germline): SNHLY, FYNNEI. This CDR3 spans 16 amino acids. Here the CDR3 reads CASWIEGVMKYNEQFF.

The chain uses TRBV5-1 and TRBJ2-3. Per the germline V gene, CDR1 is SGHRS and CDR2 is YFSETQ. The CDR3 totals 16 residues. CDR3: CASSLNLQSPRDTQYF.

The chain joins TRBV6-1 to TRBJ2-3; TCRdb returns TRBD1, unconfirmable since there is no DNA. Germline V gene lookup returns CDR1 MNHNS and CDR2 SASEGT. There are 14 residues in the CDR3. The CDR3 is CASRNRGVTDTQYF.

The chain links TRBV4-1 to TRBJ1-5; no DNA is available, so the TRBD1 call from TCRdb remains unchecked. CDR3 length: 16 residues. Germline V gene lookup returns CDR1 MGHRA and CDR2 YSYEKL. The CDR3 is CASSQGLQGARQPQHF.

V usage is TRBV27 and J usage is TRBJ2-2; the TCRdb call, TRBD1, lacks DNA for checking. The CDR3 is 15 residues long. CDR1 and CDR2 from the germline V gene are MNHEY and SMNVEV (reference sequence). The CDR3 sequence: CASSLGRGNTGELFF.

V and J are TRBV20-1 and TRBJ2-3; TCRdb gives TRBD2 as the D gene, but with no DNA this cannot be confirmed. CDR1 and CDR2 (germline): DFQATT, SNEGSKA (reference sequence). There are 15 residues in the CDR3. The CDR3 spells CSVGSGRRAKDTQYF.

V gene TRBV7-9 combines with J gene TRBJ2-5; no DNA is available, so the TRBD1 call from TCRdb remains unchecked. Germline CDR1 reads SEHNR; CDR2 reads FQNEAQ (reference sequence). The CDR3 loop spans 14 amino acids. This CDR3 is CASTGTGSQETQYF.

J is TRBJ1-1 and V is TRBV20-1. The CDR3 spans 13 residues. Germline V gene data show CDR1 as DFQATT and CDR2 as SNEGSKA (reference sequence). The CDR3 protein is CSAGQNMNTEAFF.